The next 6 T cell receptor beta chains were all read from a single sample in a study of T cells after yellow fever vaccination. TCRdb re-called the 5' RACE reads through MiXCR, storing one row per CDR3 protein. The data hold roughly 160,000 distinct CDR3 sequences, with approximately 9.9% observed a single time. The sequencing used CD8+ T cells sorted from PBMCs, collected 45 days after the yellow fever booster vaccination. Every receptor here comes from a man between 18 and 29 years old who received the YFV17D yellow fever vaccine.

The V and J genes are TRBV6-1 and TRBJ1-5; D is possibly TRBD1 (5 bases). V lost 1 base, J lost 10 bases, and 23 bases lay in between. Germline CDR1 and CDR2: MNHNS and SASEGT. The CDR3 covers 17 residues. CDR3 nucleotides: TGTGCCAGCAGTGAAGGTAGTGGTCAGGGCCTAATCAGCCCCCAGCATTTT. Its protein product is CASSEGSGQGLISPQHF.

This clonotype appeared a few times. This chain's CDR3 is CASGPGGNGYTF. The CDR3 DNA reads TGTGCCAGCGGACCCGGGGGTAATGGCTACACCTTC. The V gene is TRBV27, the J gene TRBJ1-2, with D perhaps matching TRBD1 (5 bases). The CDR3 is made up of 12 amino acids. The V end was cut by 8 bases, the J end by 6 bases, with 13 bases between. CDR1 and CDR2 from the germline V gene are MNHEY and SMNVEV (reference sequence).

This clonotype was seen a few times. The genes are TRBV7-2 and TRBJ2-1; TRBD1 agrees at 7 bases. The CDR3 is made up of 17 amino acids. V was clipped by 2 bases and J by 8 bases; unmatched bases: 15. Germline loops: CDR1 SGHTA, CDR2 FQGNSA. In nucleotides, the CDR3 is TGTGCCAGCAGCTTACCCGACAGGGTCCCCCTCTCGTATGAGCAGTTCTTC. Protein product: CASSLPDRVPLSYEQFF.

The J gene is TRBJ1-3, the V gene TRBV4-3; D gene ambiguous. CDR3 size: 14 residues. With 0 bases removed from V and 7 bases from J, the gap between germline ends came to 10 bases. CDR1 and CDR2 from the germline V gene are LGHNA and YSLEER. DNA for the CDR3: TGCGCCAGCAGCCAAGAGGAAATGGGCAACACCATATATTTT. It encodes CASSQEEMGNTIYF.

V usage is TRBV27 and J usage is TRBJ2-7; D may match TRBD1 or TRBD2 (6 bases each). The CDR3 is 14 amino acids. Looked up from germline, CDR1 is MNHEY and CDR2 is SMNVEV (reference sequence). With 4 bases removed from V and 5 bases from J, the gap between germline ends came to 15 bases. The CDR3 DNA reads as TGTGCCAGCAGTTCTCGGGGGCAAATCGACGAGCAGTACTTC. The encoded protein is CASSSRGQIDEQYF.

The sample holds many counts of this clonotype. The J gene is TRBJ2-5, the V gene TRBV12-3 or TRBV12-4, with D perhaps TRBD1 or TRBD2 (5 bases each). The CDR3 consists of 14 residues. Trimming took 8 bases from V and 0 from J, leaving 13 bases between them. CDR3 in amino acids: CASAKRGNQETQYF. The CDR3 nucleotides are TGTGCCAGCGCTAAGAGGGGCAACCAAGAGACCCAGTACTTC.